Presented here are 19 T cell receptor beta chains from one specimen sequenced in a study of T-cell reconstitution after alpha-beta-depleted transplantation in children. Researchers prepared the TCRbeta library using unique molecular identifiers, the study reports. TCRdb analysed the PCR reads with MiXCR anew, one entry per CDR3 protein. The table has approximately 350,000 distinct CDR3 sequences, 10% seen once. The sample in question was PBMCs from the stem cell graft donor, obtained from the stem cell graft. Receptors originate from a human donor who donated a stem cell graft to a child with acute lymphoblastic leukemia.

The V call is TRBV5-6, the J call TRBJ2-2, with 7 nucleotides matching TRBD2. After removal of 4 bases from V and 1 base from J, the junction contained 7 bases not matched to a gene. CDR1 and CDR2 from the germline V gene are SGHDT and YYEEEE. CDR3 size: 16 residues. In nucleotides, the CDR3 is TGTGCCAGCAGCCGCGGGAGCGGGGTGAACACCGGGGAGCTGTTTTTT. This codes for CASSRGSGVNTGELFF.

This clonotype came up a few times. The V and J genes are TRBV20-1 and TRBJ2-3; 8 positions agree with TRBD1. The CDR3 has 19 residues. The V segment lost 3 bases and the J segment 7 bases; nucleotides outside the gene matches: 24. In germline, CDR1 is DFQATT, CDR2 SNEGSKA (reference sequence). CDR3 coding DNA: TGCAGTGCTAGTATCCTAGTCGTCACGACAGGGGAAGTTGTAAATACGCAGTATTTT. The encoded protein is CSASILVVTTGEVVNTQYF.

This clonotype was counted many times. The chain employs TRBV7-8 and TRBJ2-1; D might be TRBD2 (5 bases). The V end lost 1 base, the J end lost 5 bases, and 12 bases lay between the germline ends. The germline gives CDR1 SGHVS, CDR2 FQNEAQ. The CDR3 extends over 15 amino acids. CDR3 bases: TGTGCCAGCAGCTTAGAGGTAGCGCGAGACAATGAGCAGTTCTTC. Translation gives CASSLEVARDNEQFF.

The chain joins TRBV9 to TRBJ1-5; the D is unclear. Germline V gene sequence: CDR1 SGDLS, CDR2 YYNGEE. The CDR3 length is 13 residues. Trimming removed 5 bases from V and 3 bases from J, with 9 bases in between. The CDR3 DNA reads TGTGCCAGCAGTACAAATACCAATCAGCCCCAGCATTTT. It translates to CASSTNTNQPQHF.

This clonotype was counted a few times. V and J are TRBV29-1 and TRBJ2-3; TRBD1 might be the D (6 bases). Germline V gene data show CDR1 as SQVTM and CDR2 as ANQGSEA. This CDR3 region has 15 residues. Trimming stripped 6 bases from V and 2 bases from J, with 18 bases between. CDR3 sequence: CSVRPGHTDTDTQYF. In DNA, the CDR3 is TGCAGCGTCCGACCGGGACATACCGACACAGATACGCAGTATTTT.

The V and J genes are TRBV7-6 and TRBJ2-1; 13 bases match TRBD2. J lost 10 bases, V lost 3 bases, and 6 bases had no gene match. The germline gives CDR1 SGHVS, CDR2 FNYEAQ. This CDR3 has 15 residues. The DNA for the CDR3 is TGTGCCAGCAGCTTTGGGACTAGCGGGATTGGGGAGCAGTTCTTC. Translated, it gives CASSFGTSGIGEQFF.

This clonotype was seen only a few times. This rearrangement joins TRBV5-1 to TRBJ1-1; TRBD1 might be the D (6 bases). The V end lost 4 bases, the J end lost 8 bases, and 12 bases lay between the germline ends. Looked up from germline, CDR1 is SGHRS and CDR2 is YFSETQ. This CDR3 has 12 amino acids. The chain's CDR3 is CASSNGQPEAFF. The CDR3 DNA reads TGCGCCAGCAGCAACGGACAGCCCGAAGCTTTCTTT.

The chain recombines TRBV3-1 with TRBJ2-7, with 12 nucleotides matching TRBD1. Looked up from germline, CDR1 is LGHDT and CDR2 is YNNKEL (reference sequence). The CDR3 extends over 19 amino acids. J gave up 2 bases and V 4 bases, and 15 bases lay outside the gene matches. The CDR3: CASSPAGTGGTEWAYEQYF. In DNA form, the CDR3 reads TGTGCCAGCAGCCCGGCCGGGACAGGGGGCACCGAATGGGCCTACGAGCAGTACTTC.

This clonotype appeared a few times. V usage is TRBV7-2 and J usage is TRBJ2-7; D ambiguous. V gave up 2 bases and J gave up 2 bases, with 16 bases separating them. Germline V gene data show CDR1 as SGHTA and CDR2 as FQGNSA. There are 16 residues in the CDR3. This CDR3 is CASSLRSGQNTYEQYF. The CDR3 nucleotides are TGTGCCAGCAGCTTAAGGTCCGGGCAGAACACCTACGAGCAGTACTTC.

This clonotype was seen at least ten times. The V gene is TRBV4-3, the J gene TRBJ2-1; TRBD2 aligns across 8 bases. The CDR3 contains 15 residues. V dropped 0 bases and J dropped 9; count of bases not matched to a gene: 7. Germline lookup yields CDR1 LGHNA and CDR2 YSLEER. The CDR3 loop reads CASSQESGRITEQFF. CDR3 in DNA: TGCGCCAGCAGCCAAGAAAGCGGGAGAATAACTGAGCAGTTCTTC.

This clonotype was observed a few times. The chain combines TRBV2 with TRBJ2-7; 7 bases agree with TRBD1. The CDR3 covers 15 residues. Germline V gives CDR1 SNHLY, CDR2 FYNNEI. The J segment lost 0 bases and the V segment lost 7 bases, leaving 9 bases of the junction unmatched. In DNA, the CDR3 is TGTGCCAGCATCCTACGGGACAGCCTCTCCTACGAGCAGTACTTC. Amino acid sequence: CASILRDSLSYEQYF.

The table lists this clonotype with a few counts. The chain employs TRBV7-6 and TRBJ1-3, with D tentatively TRBD1 (5 bases). Trimming removed 5 bases from V and 0 bases from J, with 14 bases in between. In germline, CDR1 is SGHVS, CDR2 FNYEAQ. The CDR3 contains 16 residues. The CDR3 DNA reads as TGTGCCAGCAGCGCGACAGAGCTCCACTCTGGAAACACCATATATTTT. Protein sequence: CASSATELHSGNTIYF.

This clonotype was seen only a few times. The V gene is TRBV9, the J gene TRBJ2-1; D gene unclear. The CDR3 is 16 amino acids. Germline assignment: CDR1 SGDLS and CDR2 YYNGEE. V lost 1 base and J 3 bases, leaving 14 bases between the germline ends. CDR3 sequence reads: CASSVLSSSLYNEQFF. The CDR3 DNA reads as TGTGCCAGCAGCGTATTGAGTTCTTCCCTCTACAATGAGCAGTTCTTC.

There are a few counts of this clonotype. The CDR3 protein is CASSIDTLNYEQYF. CDR3 sequence (DNA): TGTGCCAGCAGTATAGATACTTTAAACTACGAGCAGTACTTC. The V gene is TRBV12-3 or TRBV12-4, the J gene TRBJ2-7; D is unclear. The CDR3 spans 14 residues. V shed 5 bases and J shed 3 bases, with 14 bases lying between them.

This chain connects TRBV4-1 to TRBJ1-5; D is ambiguous. The CDR3 loop spans 16 amino acids. Trimming removed 1 base at V and 0 bases at J, with 10 bases between. The germline V gene encodes CDR1 MGHRA and CDR2 YSYEKL. The CDR3 region has the DNA TGCGCCAGCAGCCAAGTTGCAGGAAATAGCAATCAGCCCCAGCATTTT. It yields the protein CASSQVAGNSNQPQHF.

This clonotype was seen a few times. The rearrangement links TRBV18 to TRBJ2-6; possible D gene TRBD1, 5 bases. V gave up 3 bases and J gave up 2 bases, with 8 bases separating them. In germline, CDR1 is KGHSH, CDR2 LQKENI. The CDR3 runs 15 residues. The CDR3 DNA reads as TGTGCCAGCTCACCTGCCAGGGCTGGGGCCAACGTCCTGACTTTC. Its translation is CASSPARAGANVLTF. The full variable domain, in which reference TRBV18 and TRBJ2-6 provide the parts outside the CDR3, is NAGVMQNPRHLVRRRGQEARLRCSPMKGHSHVYWYRQLPEEGLKFMVYLQKENIIDESGMPKERFSAEFPKEGPSILRIQQVVRGDSAAYFCASSPARAGANVLTFGAGSRLTVL.

For the CDR3, the DNA is TGTGCCAGCAGCCTACAGGGCATTGATGGCTACACCTTC. Protein sequence: CASSLQGIDGYTF. The rearrangement links TRBV11-1 to TRBJ1-2, with a weak D call TRBD1 (6 bases). CDR3 length: 13 amino acids. Germline V CDR1 and CDR2: SGHAT, FQDESV (reference sequence). V was trimmed by 5 bases and J by 6 bases, leaving 13 bases between them.

There are a few counts of this clonotype. The J gene is TRBJ2-4, the V gene TRBV9; D may be TRBD2 (6 bases). The V end was cut by 2 bases, the J end by 0 bases, with 12 bases between. The CDR3 runs to 16 residues. Per germline, CDR1 SGDLS and CDR2 YYNGEE. CDR3 residues: CASSVGGHAAKNIQYF. CDR3 in DNA: TGTGCCAGCAGCGTGGGAGGCCACGCAGCCAAAAACATTCAGTACTTC. Complete variable domain (other parts from reference TRBV9 and TRBJ2-4): DSGVTQTPKHLITATGQRVTLRCSPRSGDLSVYWYQQSLDQGLQFLIQYYNGEERAKGNILERFSAQQFPDLHSELNLSSLELGDSALYFCASSVGGHAAKNIQYFGAGTRLSVL.

This clonotype was counted only a few times. The chain recombines TRBV7-8 with TRBJ1-5; a weak D match, TRBD1 (5 bases). With 4 bases removed from V and 5 bases from J, the gap between germline ends came to 15 bases. CDR1 is SGHVS, CDR2 FQNEAQ, per germline. The CDR3 has 15 amino acids. CDR3: CASSSGPRVYQPQHF. CDR3 in DNA: TGTGCCAGCAGCTCCGGGCCCAGGGTTTATCAGCCCCAGCATTTT.